One and the same sample provided the 10 T cell receptor beta chains below, sequenced in a study of CD8 T cells in Susac syndrome. RNA was extracted with the RNeasy kit, and a quantity of 0.5 to 1 ug was reverse transcribed using random hexamers. Each CDR3 protein is one row after TCRdb ran MiXCR on the immunoSEQ multiplex PCR reads. The sample shows some 250,000 distinct CDR3 sequences, about 96% of them seen only once. Sequencing used CD4+ T cells from PBMCs. Receptor source: a human donor with Susac syndrome.

This chain joins TRBV25-1 and TRBJ2-7, with D possibly matching TRBD2 (5 bases). Trimming removed 5 bases from V and 2 bases from J, with 13 bases in between. The germline V gene encodes CDR1 MGHDK and CDR2 SYGVNS. This CDR3 contains 14 residues. The CDR3, as DNA: TGTGCCAGCAGTTCCATGGCTAGCACCTACGAGCAGTACTTC. Protein product: CASSSMASTYEQYF.

The chain uses TRBV30 and TRBJ2-3; D uncertain. Germline CDR1 and CDR2: GTSNPN and SVGIG (reference sequence). The CDR3 runs 12 residues. V lost 1 base to trimming and J lost 6 bases, with 8 bases between them. The CDR3 sequence: CAWSESSDTQYF. The DNA for the CDR3 is TGTGCCTGGAGTGAAAGTTCCGATACGCAGTATTTT.

The chain has TRBV15 and TRBJ1-1; possibly TRBD1 for D (6 bases). CDR3 length equals 14 residues. Trimming took off 5 bases at V and 7 bases at J, with 17 bases between the two ends. Germline CDR1 LNHNV, CDR2 YYDKDF (reference sequence). DNA for the CDR3: TGTGCCACCAGCTTATACAGGGATTCGAGTGAAGCTTTCTTT. Its translation: CATSLYRDSSEAFF.

The chain combines TRBV11-2 with TRBJ2-5, with D possibly being TRBD2 (5 bases). V shed 8 bases and J shed 4 bases, with 20 bases lying between them. The germline V gene has CDR1 SGHAT and CDR2 FQNNGV. This CDR3 has 15 residues. The CDR3 reads CASAKRVHLRETQYF. The CDR3 nucleotides are TGTGCCAGCGCCAAGAGGGTCCACCTTCGAGAGACCCAGTACTTC.

This rearrangement joins TRBV25-1 to TRBJ2-7; TRBD2 matches 10 bases. After removal of 5 bases from V and 6 bases from J, the junction contained 10 bases not matched to a gene. Germline lookup yields CDR1 MGHDK and CDR2 SYGVNS. There are 15 residues in the CDR3. This CDR3 reads CASSLPLAGVVEQYF. The CDR3 DNA reads TGTGCCAGCAGTCTCCCCCTAGCGGGAGTAGTCGAGCAGTACTTC.

The chain combines TRBV29-1 with TRBJ1-2; D not resolved. Germline V lookup: CDR1 SQVTM, CDR2 ANQGSEA. The V and J ends lost 2 bases and 9 bases respectively, with 10 bases between them. There are 11 residues in the CDR3. The CDR3 DNA follows: TGCAGCGTTGAACTCGGGGTTAGCTACACCTTC. This sequence encodes CSVELGVSYTF.

The gene calls are TRBV25-1 and TRBJ2-5; 11 nucleotides line up with TRBD2. Trimming cost V 6 bases and J 5 bases; bases outside gene matches: 8. The CDR3 sequence is 15 residues long. Germline V lookup: CDR1 MGHDK, CDR2 SYGVNS. The CDR3 DNA reads as TGTGCCAGCAGGTTAGGACTAGCGGGTAGCGAGACCCAGTACTTC. It yields the protein CASRLGLAGSETQYF. Combining the CDR3 with reference TRBV25-1 and TRBJ2-5 gives the whole variable domain EADIYQTPRYLVIGTGKKITLECSQTMGHDKMYWYQQDPGMELHLIHYSYGVNSTEKGDLSSESTVSRIRTEHFPLTLESARPSHTSQYLCASRLGLAGSETQYFGPGTRLLVL.

The V gene is TRBV19, the J gene TRBJ2-5, with 8 bases matching TRBD1. The length of the CDR3 is 13 residues. Losses at the gene ends were 7 bases for V and 5 bases for J; bases not matched to a gene: 6. Germline V gene sequence: CDR1 LNHDA, CDR2 SQIVND (reference sequence). In nucleotides, the CDR3 is TGTGCCAGTAAGGGACAGGTCGGGGAGACCCAGTACTTC. This gives the protein CASKGQVGETQYF.

V gene TRBV4-2 combines with J gene TRBJ2-3, with D possibly matching TRBD2 (5 bases). V dropped 0 bases and J dropped 0 bases, with 7 bases sitting between them. Germline V gives CDR1 LGHNA, CDR2 YNFKEQ. The CDR3 contains 15 residues. The CDR3: CASSQELASTDTQYF. The CDR3 coding sequence is TGTGCCAGCAGCCAAGAGCTAGCCAGCACAGATACGCAGTATTTT.

The gene calls are TRBV7-6 and TRBJ1-4; 9 bases align to TRBD1. The CDR3 runs to 14 residues. Trimming took 6 bases from V and 7 from J; bases not matched to a gene: 6. In germline, CDR1 is SGHVS, CDR2 FNYEAQ. Here the CDR3 DNA reads TGTGCCAGCAGGGCCCTGGGACAGGGTGAAAAACTGTTTTTT. Amino acids: CASRALGQGEKLFF. The entire variable domain, with the rest obtained from reference TRBV7-6 and TRBJ1-4, is as follows: GAGVSQSPRYKVTKRGQDVALRCDPISGHVSLYWYRQALGQGPEFLTYFNYEAQQDKSGLPNDRFSAERPEGSISTLTIQRTEQRDSAMYRCASRALGQGEKLFFGSGTQLSVL.